The rows below give T cell receptor beta chains drawn from one sample of a study of blood T cell repertoires in COVID-19. The assay was immunoSEQ multiplex PCR, and TCRdb's table has in-frame clones only and misses some. This table has 250,000 or so clones, approximately 80% appearing once. The sequenced material came from peripheral blood. The receptors were sampled from a woman between 65 and 79 years old with acute or convalescent COVID-19. Each CDR3 is given with its conserved first and last residue. Each record gives: D gene, V gene, clone size, J gene, CDR3 protein, CDR3 DNA. D genes are given only for firm matches. Clone size appears in some rows only: once, few, many, or a class for an expanded clone.

d_call: .; v_call: TRBV27; clone_size: .; j_call: TRBJ2-7; cdr3_aa: CASNFRRGGFEQYF; cdr3_nt: TGTGCCAGCAACTTCCGACGGGGAGGTTTCGAGCAGTACTTC
d_call: TRBD1; v_call: TRBV6-2/TRBV6-3; clone_size: .; j_call: TRBJ1-5; cdr3_aa: CASSQVRGQVNQPQHF; cdr3_nt: TGTGCCAGCAGTCAGGTGAGGGGGCAAGTCAATCAGCCCCAGCATTTT
d_call: TRBD1; v_call: TRBV7-2; clone_size: few; j_call: TRBJ1-6; cdr3_aa: CASSSLQGASSPLHF; cdr3_nt: TGTGCCAGCAGCTCGTTACAGGGGGCGAGTTCACCCCTCCACTTT
d_call: .; v_call: TRBV7-2; clone_size: .; j_call: TRBJ1-4; cdr3_aa: CASSLALTQGEKLFF; cdr3_nt: TGTGCCAGCAGCTTAGCATTAACCCAGGGTGAAAAACTGTTTTTT
d_call: .; v_call: TRBV23-1; clone_size: .; j_call: TRBJ1-6; cdr3_aa: CASSQSNGRVWNSPLHF; cdr3_nt: TGCGCCAGCAGTCAATCGAATGGCAGGGTATGGAATTCACCCCTCCACTTT
d_call: .; v_call: TRBV2; clone_size: .; j_call: TRBJ1-6; cdr3_aa: CASSEDRASPLHF; cdr3_nt: TGTGCCAGCAGTGAAGACAGGGCTTCACCCCTCCACTTT
d_call: TRBD1; v_call: TRBV19; clone_size: .; j_call: TRBJ1-2; cdr3_aa: CASSKPSGQGWGYTF; cdr3_nt: TGTGCCAGTAGTAAACCCTCGGGACAGGGATGGGGCTACACCTTC
d_call: .; v_call: TRBV19; clone_size: .; j_call: TRBJ1-2; cdr3_aa: CASSPGWPLYGYTF; cdr3_nt: TGTGCCAGTAGCCCAGGGTGGCCCCTCTATGGCTACACCTTC
d_call: TRBD2; v_call: TRBV27; clone_size: .; j_call: TRBJ2-7; cdr3_aa: CASSQGRERRSYEQYF; cdr3_nt: TGTGCCAGCAGCCAAGGGAGGGAACGACGCTCCTACGAGCAGTACTTC
d_call: TRBD1; v_call: TRBV5-1; clone_size: .; j_call: TRBJ2-6; cdr3_aa: CASSLTGEGANVLTF; cdr3_nt: TGCGCCAGCAGCTTAACAGGGGAAGGGGCCAACGTCCTGACTTTC
d_call: .; v_call: TRBV29-1; clone_size: .; j_call: TRBJ1-1; cdr3_aa: CSVGGGASNTEAFF; cdr3_nt: TGCAGCGTGGGGGGGGGAGCGTCGAACACTGAAGCTTTCTTT
d_call: .; v_call: TRBV9; clone_size: once; j_call: TRBJ2-1; cdr3_aa: CASSPNYNEQFF; cdr3_nt: TGTGCCAGCAGCCCTAACTACAATGAGCAGTTCTTC
d_call: TRBD1; v_call: TRBV28; clone_size: few; j_call: TRBJ1-5; cdr3_aa: CASSPGQGMFEHF; cdr3_nt: TGTGCCAGCAGCCCAGGACAGGGGATGTTCGAGCATTTT
d_call: .; v_call: TRBV24-1; clone_size: .; j_call: TRBJ2-1; cdr3_aa: CATSDLEPRGVLFF; cdr3_nt: TGTGCCACCAGTGATTTAGAACCCCGGGGTGTTCTGTTCTTC
d_call: .; v_call: TRBV24-1; clone_size: .; j_call: TRBJ2-3; cdr3_aa: CATSDFGTQYF; cdr3_nt: TGTGCCACCAGTGATTTCGGTACGCAGTATTTT
d_call: .; v_call: TRBV12-3/TRBV12-4; clone_size: .; j_call: TRBJ2-1; cdr3_aa: CASSLRGYNEQFF; cdr3_nt: TGTGCCAGCAGTTTGCGGGGATACAATGAGCAGTTCTTC
d_call: TRBD2; v_call: TRBV5-5; clone_size: once; j_call: TRBJ2-1; cdr3_aa: CASSQSGGASYNEQFF; cdr3_nt: TGTGCCAGCAGCCAGAGCGGGGGGGCCTCCTACAATGAGCAGTTCTTC
d_call: .; v_call: TRBV27; clone_size: .; j_call: TRBJ1-6; cdr3_aa: CASRQSASSYNSPLHF; cdr3_nt: TGTGCCAGCAGACAAAGTGCCAGCTCCTATAATTCACCCCTCCACTTT
d_call: .; v_call: TRBV28; clone_size: .; j_call: TRBJ1-2; cdr3_aa: CASSADSPRTSQRFAF; cdr3_nt: TGTGCCAGCAGTGCAGACTCCCCTCGGACATCTCAGAGATTCGCCTTC
d_call: .; v_call: TRBV18; clone_size: .; j_call: TRBJ2-2; cdr3_aa: CASSPPGGNTGELFF; cdr3_nt: TGTGCCAGCTCACCACCGGGGGGGAACACCGGGGAGCTGTTTTTT
d_call: TRBD1; v_call: TRBV25-1; clone_size: .; j_call: TRBJ1-6; cdr3_aa: CASGTGAHSPLHF; cdr3_nt: TGTGCCTCCGGGACAGGGGCTCATTCACCCCTCCACTTT
d_call: .; v_call: TRBV29-1; clone_size: .; j_call: TRBJ1-2; cdr3_aa: CSVGTALYGYTF; cdr3_nt: TGCAGCGTTGGGACAGCGCTCTATGGCTACACCTTC
d_call: TRBD2; v_call: TRBV10-1; clone_size: .; j_call: TRBJ2-2; cdr3_aa: CASGRGGANTGELFF; cdr3_nt: TGCGCCAGCGGCCGCGGGGGGGCGAACACCGGGGAGCTGTTTTTT
d_call: TRBD1; v_call: TRBV19; clone_size: .; j_call: TRBJ2-2; cdr3_aa: CASSMGQREWNTGELFF; cdr3_nt: TGTGCCAGTAGTATGGGACAGAGAGAGTGGAACACCGGGGAGCTGTTTTTT
d_call: .; v_call: TRBV10-3; clone_size: .; j_call: TRBJ1-6; cdr3_aa: CAIQGQGDSPLHF; cdr3_nt: TGTGCCATCCAGGGCCAGGGTGATTCACCCCTCCACTTT
d_call: .; v_call: TRBV28; clone_size: .; j_call: TRBJ1-1; cdr3_aa: CASSLLARLMNTEAFF; cdr3_nt: TGTGCCAGCAGTTTACTGGCCCGATTAATGAACACTGAAGCTTTCTTT
d_call: .; v_call: TRBV11-3; clone_size: .; j_call: TRBJ2-2; cdr3_aa: CASSFGLANTGELFF; cdr3_nt: TGTGCCAGCAGCTTCGGTCTAGCGAACACCGGGGAGCTGTTTTTT
d_call: TRBD2; v_call: TRBV7-8; clone_size: .; j_call: TRBJ2-7; cdr3_aa: CASSFPGLAGNYEQYF; cdr3_nt: TGTGCCAGCAGCTTTCCGGGACTAGCGGGGAACTACGAGCAGTACTTC
d_call: TRBD2; v_call: TRBV20-1; clone_size: .; j_call: TRBJ2-3; cdr3_aa: CSASGQAGGRTDTQYF; cdr3_nt: TGCAGTGCTAGTGGTCAAGCGGGGGGGCGCACAGATACGCAGTATTTT
d_call: TRBD1; v_call: TRBV6-6; clone_size: .; j_call: TRBJ1-6; cdr3_aa: CASSSADRSFHF; cdr3_nt: TGTGCCAGCAGTAGTGCGGACAGGTCTTTCCACTTT
d_call: TRBD1; v_call: TRBV9; clone_size: .; j_call: TRBJ2-5; cdr3_aa: CASSVGDRASWQETQYF; cdr3_nt: TGTGCCAGCAGCGTAGGGGACAGGGCTTCCTGGCAAGAGACCCAGTACTTC
d_call: TRBD1; v_call: TRBV27; clone_size: .; j_call: TRBJ1-5; cdr3_aa: CASSLAGQGRRQPQHF; cdr3_nt: TGTGCCAGCAGTTTGGCCGGACAGGGGCGGCGACAGCCCCAGCATTTT
d_call: .; v_call: TRBV4-1; clone_size: .; j_call: TRBJ1-3; cdr3_aa: CASSQGTAMGNTIYF; cdr3_nt: TGCGCCAGCAGCCAAGGGACAGCCATGGGAAACACCATATATTTT
d_call: .; v_call: TRBV6-5; clone_size: .; j_call: TRBJ1-1; cdr3_aa: CASLKTGTTEAFF; cdr3_nt: TGTGCCAGTCTCAAAACAGGGACCACTGAAGCTTTCTTT
d_call: .; v_call: TRBV4-3; clone_size: .; j_call: TRBJ2-5; cdr3_aa: CASSQEQVQETQYF; cdr3_nt: TGCGCCAGCAGCCAAGAACAGGTCCAAGAGACCCAGTACTTC
d_call: .; v_call: TRBV14; clone_size: many; j_call: TRBJ1-1; cdr3_aa: CASSQDKGISTEAFF; cdr3_nt: TGTGCCAGCAGCCAAGATAAGGGGATCAGCACTGAAGCTTTCTTT
d_call: TRBD2; v_call: TRBV28; clone_size: .; j_call: TRBJ2-1; cdr3_aa: CASTPSGGLSYNEQFF; cdr3_nt: TGTGCCAGCACTCCTAGCGGGGGTCTCTCCTACAATGAGCAGTTCTTC
d_call: TRBD1; v_call: TRBV2; clone_size: .; j_call: TRBJ1-1; cdr3_aa: CASRRQGQTEAFF; cdr3_nt: TGTGCCAGCAGAAGACAGGGCCAAACTGAAGCTTTCTTT
d_call: .; v_call: TRBV20-1; clone_size: once; j_call: TRBJ1-4; cdr3_aa: CSASRQSNEKLFF; cdr3_nt: TGCAGTGCTAGTCGACAATCTAATGAAAAACTGTTTTTT
d_call: .; v_call: TRBV19; clone_size: .; j_call: TRBJ1-2; cdr3_aa: CASSRIPRIQAPYGYTF; cdr3_nt: TGTGCCAGTAGTCGAATCCCTCGTATACAGGCCCCTTATGGCTACACCTTC
d_call: TRBD1; v_call: TRBV28; clone_size: few; j_call: TRBJ2-2; cdr3_aa: CASSRPGQGRTGELFF; cdr3_nt: TGTGCCAGCAGTAGACCGGGACAGGGTCGGACCGGGGAGCTGTTTTTT
d_call: .; v_call: TRBV6-5; clone_size: .; j_call: TRBJ1-2; cdr3_aa: CASSYGLEVQYGYTF; cdr3_nt: TGTGCCAGCAGTTACGGCCTGGAGGTACAATATGGCTACACCTTC
d_call: TRBD1; v_call: TRBV7-2; clone_size: .; j_call: TRBJ1-2; cdr3_aa: CASSPMGTVYGYTF; cdr3_nt: TGTGCCAGCAGCCCTATGGGGACAGTCTATGGCTACACCTTC
d_call: .; v_call: TRBV5-1; clone_size: .; j_call: TRBJ1-2; cdr3_aa: CASSLTGLVYGYTF; cdr3_nt: TGCGCCAGCAGCTTGACAGGGCTTGTCTATGGCTACACCTTC
d_call: .; v_call: TRBV30; clone_size: .; j_call: TRBJ1-3; cdr3_aa: CAWSVLGTNSGNTIYF; cdr3_nt: TGTGCCTGGAGTGTACTGGGCACCAACTCTGGAAACACCATATATTTT
d_call: TRBD2; v_call: TRBV4-1; clone_size: .; j_call: TRBJ2-4; cdr3_aa: CASSRETSGGNIQYF; cdr3_nt: TGCGCCAGCAGCCGGGAAACTAGCGGAGGAAACATTCAGTACTTC
d_call: .; v_call: TRBV29-1; clone_size: .; j_call: TRBJ2-7; cdr3_aa: CSVEDVPSYEQYF; cdr3_nt: TGCAGCGTGGAGGACGTCCCATCCTACGAGCAGTACTTC
d_call: .; v_call: TRBV24-1; clone_size: few; j_call: TRBJ1-2; cdr3_aa: CATSRSTNYGYTF; cdr3_nt: TGTGCCACCAGTCGCTCTACTAACTATGGCTACACCTTC
d_call: .; v_call: TRBV3-1/TRBV3-2; clone_size: .; j_call: TRBJ1-1; cdr3_aa: CASSQTGGDTEAFF; cdr3_nt: TGTGCCAGCAGCCAGACAGGCGGTGACACTGAAGCTTTCTTT
d_call: TRBD2; v_call: TRBV2; clone_size: many; j_call: TRBJ2-1; cdr3_aa: CASSRPGGNEQFF; cdr3_nt: TGTGCCAGCAGCCGACCGGGGGGGAATGAGCAGTTCTTC
d_call: TRBD2; v_call: TRBV11-2; clone_size: once; j_call: TRBJ2-7; cdr3_aa: CASSHVVRVAGDEQYF; cdr3_nt: TGTGCCAGCAGCCACGTCGTCAGGGTAGCGGGAGACGAGCAGTACTTC